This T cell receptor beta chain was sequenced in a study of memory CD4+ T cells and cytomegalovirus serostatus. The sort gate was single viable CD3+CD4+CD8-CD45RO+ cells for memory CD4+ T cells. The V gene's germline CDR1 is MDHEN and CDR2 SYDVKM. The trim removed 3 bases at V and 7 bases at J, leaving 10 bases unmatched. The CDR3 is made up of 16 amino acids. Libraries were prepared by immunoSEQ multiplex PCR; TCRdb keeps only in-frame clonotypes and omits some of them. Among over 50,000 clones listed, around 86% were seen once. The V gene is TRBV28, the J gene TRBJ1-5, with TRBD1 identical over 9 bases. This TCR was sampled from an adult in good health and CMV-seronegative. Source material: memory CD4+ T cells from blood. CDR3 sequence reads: CASSFVGQGRRQPQHF. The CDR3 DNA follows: TGTGCCAGCAGTTTTGTTGGACAGGGGCGGAGACAGCCCCAGCATTTT.